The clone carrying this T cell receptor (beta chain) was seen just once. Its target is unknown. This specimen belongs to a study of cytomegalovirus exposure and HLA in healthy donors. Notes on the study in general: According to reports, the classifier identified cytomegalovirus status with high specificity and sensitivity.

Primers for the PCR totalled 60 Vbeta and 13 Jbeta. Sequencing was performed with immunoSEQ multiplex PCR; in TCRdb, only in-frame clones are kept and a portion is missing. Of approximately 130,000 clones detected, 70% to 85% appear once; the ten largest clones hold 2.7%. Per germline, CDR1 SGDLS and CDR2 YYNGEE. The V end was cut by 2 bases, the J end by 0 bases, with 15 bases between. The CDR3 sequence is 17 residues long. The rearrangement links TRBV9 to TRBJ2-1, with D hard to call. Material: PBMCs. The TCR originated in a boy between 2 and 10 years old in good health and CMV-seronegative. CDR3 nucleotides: TGTGCCAGCAGCGTCTCGAGAAGCGAGCCCTCCTACAATGAGCAGTTCTTC. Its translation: CASSVSRSEPSYNEQFF.